Shown below are 19 T cell receptor beta chains from a single sample sequenced in a study of T cells in Graves' hyperthyroidism and ophthalmopathy. There were TCR beta CDR3 regions amplified from RNA transcripts. Primed by the HTBI set, a first-round RT-PCR was run on the TCR CDR3. TCRdb reprocessed the multiplex PCR reads with MiXCR, giving one entry per CDR3 protein. The repertoire holds about 160,000 distinct CDR3 sequences, with about a tenth as singletons. Specimen: blood. These receptors all come from a woman younger than 35 with Graves' hyperthyroidism that later progressed to Graves' ophthalmopathy.

The table lists this clonotype with many counts. V is TRBV6-2 or TRBV6-3 and J is TRBJ1-4; 7 bases line up with TRBD1. The V segment lost 5 bases and the J segment 6 bases; nucleotides outside the gene matches: 6. The CDR3 is made up of 14 amino acids. Per germline, CDR1 MNHEY and CDR2 SVGEGT. This CDR3 reads CASSTDRRYEKLFF. The CDR3 nucleotides are TGTGCCAGCAGTACGGACAGGCGGTATGAAAAACTGTTTTTT.

There are many counts of this clonotype. V and J are TRBV11-2 and TRBJ2-4; weak D call: TRBD2 (5 bases). Looked up from germline, CDR1 is SGHAT and CDR2 is FQNNGV. Deletions cut 7 bases from V and 0 bases from J, with 13 bases between. There are 15 residues in the CDR3. CDR3 sequence: CASKTTGLAKNIQYF. CDR3 DNA: TGTGCCAGCAAAACTACGGGGTTAGCCAAAAACATTCAGTACTTC.

The chain joins TRBV20-1 to TRBJ2-1, with TRBD2 matching 8 bases. The CDR3 spans 15 residues. Germline values: CDR1 DFQATT, CDR2 SNEGSKA (reference sequence). V trimming: 2 bases; J trimming: 8 bases; junction bases outside the gene matches: 11. CDR3 nucleotide sequence: TGCAGTGCTAGACGCGGGGGGCCGGTCTTCGATGAGCAGTTCTTC. Residues: CSARRGGPVFDEQFF.

This clonotype occurred many times. This chain links TRBV7-6 with TRBJ1-1; 8 positions agree with TRBD1. Germline lookup yields CDR1 SGHVS and CDR2 FNYEAQ. V shed 5 bases, J shed 2 bases, and the junction held 4 bases outside the gene matches. The CDR3 contains 14 residues. In DNA form, the CDR3 reads TGTGCCAGCAGCCAGACAGGGGCTAACACTGAAGCTTTCTTT. Translation: CASSQTGANTEAFF.

This clonotype was detected many times. V and J are TRBV20-1 and TRBJ2-6; D remains ambiguous. This CDR3 spans 15 amino acids. Trimming stripped 3 bases from V and 0 bases from J, with 9 bases between. Germline V lookup: CDR1 DFQATT, CDR2 SNEGSKA (reference sequence). Here the CDR3 DNA reads TGCAGTGCTAGTTCGGGCTTCTCTGGGGCCAACGTCCTGACTTTC. This codes for CSASSGFSGANVLTF.

This clonotype appeared many times. The genes are TRBV19 and TRBJ1-6; 11 nucleotides line up with TRBD1. V lost 6 bases, J lost 6 bases, and 1 base stayed unmatched. This CDR3 is 14 amino acids long. Germline lookup yields CDR1 LNHDA and CDR2 SQIVND (reference sequence). The CDR3 region has the DNA TGTGCCAGTAGCGGGACAGGGGGTAATTCACCCCTCCACTTT. This gives the protein CASSGTGGNSPLHF.

The chain uses TRBV5-1 and TRBJ2-1; D is perhaps TRBD2 (5 bases). This CDR3 is built from 17 residues. Germline CDR1 reads SGHRS; CDR2 reads YFSETQ. V was trimmed by 5 bases and J by 5 bases, leaving 23 bases between them. The CDR3 spells CASRWQGELVLDNEQFF. The CDR3, as DNA: TGCGCCAGCAGATGGCAAGGCGAACTAGTACTAGACAATGAGCAGTTCTTC.

This clonotype has more than one count but fewer than ten. This rearrangement joins TRBV5-6 to TRBJ1-5; a weak D match, TRBD1 (5 bases). Germline loops: CDR1 SGHDT, CDR2 YYEEEE. Trimming took 1 base from V and 6 from J, leaving 14 bases between them. The CDR3 has 15 amino acids. The CDR3 nucleotides are TGTGCCAGCAGCTTGAGGGCCCTGGGGGGTCAGCCCCAGCATTTT. Protein sequence: CASSLRALGGQPQHF.

This clonotype was picked up a small number of times. The DNA for the CDR3 is TGTGCCAGTAGTATGGGGCCTACCGAATATGGCTACACCTTC. Its translation: CASSMGPTEYGYTF. The rearrangement uses TRBV19 and TRBJ1-2; a possible D gene is TRBD1 (5 bases). The CDR3 contains 14 residues. CDR1 and CDR2 (germline): LNHDA, SQIVND (reference sequence). V dropped 3 bases and J dropped 5 bases, with 13 bases sitting between them.

This clonotype showed up many times. The chain uses TRBV20-1 and TRBJ2-7; the D gene is possibly TRBD2 (5 bases). The CDR3 extends over 12 amino acids. The germline V gene has CDR1 DFQATT and CDR2 SNEGSKA (reference sequence). V was shortened by 3 bases and J by 5 bases, with 11 bases between the two germline ends. The CDR3 loop reads CSASSANHEQYF. In DNA, the CDR3 is TGCAGTGCTAGTAGCGCTAATCACGAGCAGTACTTC.

Turning to this clonotype: A read error may explain this, as a much larger clone is one base away. CDR3 bases: TGCGCCAGCGGACTTAGCGACCTGAGGGATACGCAGTATTTT. Protein product: CASGLSDLRDTQYF. The J gene is TRBJ2-3, the V gene TRBV5-1, with a weak D call TRBD2 (5 bases). In germline, CDR1 is SGHRS, CDR2 YFSETQ. V was cut by 7 bases and J by 6 bases, with 18 bases left in between. The CDR3 consists of 14 residues. The whole variable domain, remainder taken from reference TRBV5-1 and TRBJ2-3, is KAGVTQTPRYLIKTRGQQVTLSCSPISGHRSVSWYQQTPGQGLQFLFEYFSETQRNKGNFPGRFSGRQFSNSRSEMNVSTLELGDSALYLCASGLSDLRDTQYFGPGTRLTVL.

About this clonotype itself: A read error may be the cause here, since a much bigger clone is one base away. The chain joins TRBV30 to TRBJ1-2, with D hard to call. Deletions cut 4 bases from V and 11 bases from J, with 20 bases between. Germline V gene lookup returns CDR1 GTSNPN and CDR2 SVGIG (reference sequence). CDR3 length: 13 amino acids. The CDR3 is CAWKVLEGDRYTF. The DNA of the CDR3 is TGTGCCTGGAAAGTATTAGAGGGAGATAGATACACCTTC.

This clonotype was detected many times. The chain joins TRBV7-8 to TRBJ2-1; TRBD1 matches 8 bases. Germline V gene sequence: CDR1 SGHVS, CDR2 FQNEAQ. With 5 bases clipped from V and 5 bases from J, the junction kept 8 bases outside the gene matches. This CDR3 region has 15 residues. This CDR3 is CASSADRGSDNEQFF. In DNA form, the CDR3 reads TGTGCCAGCAGCGCAGACAGGGGAAGCGACAATGAGCAGTTCTTC.

A few counts support this clonotype. The chain has TRBV12-3 or TRBV12-4 and TRBJ1-4; TRBD1 might be the D (5 bases). The ends were cut back, 3 bases at V and 8 bases at J, with 13 bases in the middle. CDR3 size: 14 residues. For the CDR3, the DNA is TGTGCCAGCAGTTTGGGGGGTGTGCAGGAAAAACTGTTTTTT. Protein product: CASSLGGVQEKLFF.

In its sample, this clonotype was seen many times. The V call is TRBV19, the J call TRBJ2-7; D remains unclear. The CDR3 spans 14 residues. Trimming took 0 bases from V and 2 from J, leaving 8 bases between them. Germline V gene lookup returns CDR1 LNHDA and CDR2 SQIVND (reference sequence). Here the CDR3 reads CASSIEDGPYEQYF. In nucleotides, the CDR3 is TGTGCCAGTAGTATAGAGGACGGACCCTACGAGCAGTACTTC.

This clonotype was detected ten times or more. The chain is built from TRBV2 and TRBJ2-3, with a weak D call TRBD2 (5 bases). V lost 8 bases to trimming and J lost 0 bases, with 12 bases between them. Germline V gene data show CDR1 as SNHLY and CDR2 as FYNNEI. This CDR3 is 14 amino acids long. The CDR3: CASGIRGSTDTQYF. CDR3 nucleotide sequence: TGTGCCAGCGGTATTAGAGGGAGCACAGATACGCAGTATTTT.

Many counts were recorded for this clonotype. The chain has TRBV5-1 and TRBJ2-1; 9 bases map to TRBD2. Germline values: CDR1 SGHRS, CDR2 YFSETQ. The CDR3 sequence is 12 residues long. CDR3 bases: TGCGCGGCAGGTAGCGGGAGAGGGGAGCAGTTCTTC. As protein: CAAGSGRGEQFF.

In this sample, this clonotype turned up many times. This chain connects TRBV24-1 to TRBJ2-2; the D is unclear. Germline V gene data show CDR1 as KGHDR and CDR2 as SFDVKD. CDR3 length equals 17 residues. V was clipped by 2 bases and J by 4 bases, with 16 bases between them. This CDR3 is CATSDSLTLTPTGELFF. CDR3 DNA: TGTGCCACCAGTGATTCCCTTACCCTAACACCCACCGGGGAGCTGTTTTTT.

Many counts were recorded for this clonotype. CDR3 DNA sequence: TGTGCCAGCAGTTGGCGGGGATTTGCAACTAATGAAAAACTGTTTTTT. Amino acids: CASSWRGFATNEKLFF. The rearrangement joins TRBV28 to TRBJ1-4; no reliable D call. The CDR3 runs 16 residues. V lost 4 bases and J lost 0, with 12 bases in between. From germline, CDR1 is MDHEN and CDR2 SYDVKM.